A single sample is the source of the 15 T cell receptor beta chains below, sequenced in a study of CD8 T cells in Susac syndrome. Reverse transcription of about 0.45 to 1 ug RNA used random hexamers. TCRdb reanalysed the immunoSEQ multiplex PCR reads using MiXCR and keeps one entry per CDR3 protein. The sample consists of 120,000 to 150,000 distinct CDR3 sequences, roughly 94% of them appearing once. Sequenced input: CD4+ T cells from PBMCs. All receptors derive from a human donor in good health.

J is TRBJ1-2 and V is TRBV7-9; tentative D call: TRBD1 (6 bases). This CDR3 spans 12 amino acids. V shed 5 bases and J shed 4 bases, with 8 bases lying between them. Germline V gives CDR1 SEHNR, CDR2 FQNEAQ (reference sequence). The CDR3 is CASSRDIYGYTF. The CDR3 DNA reads as TGTGCCAGCAGCCGGGACATCTATGGCTACACCTTC.

Only one count was recorded for this clonotype. The genes are TRBV14 and TRBJ1-1; the D gene is possibly TRBD1 (5 bases). V lost 6 bases and J 6 bases, leaving 20 bases between the germline ends. Germline CDR1 and CDR2: SGHDN and FVKESK. This CDR3 has 15 residues. The CDR3 DNA reads as TGTGCCAGCAGACTCGCCACAGGCGGTAGGTCTGAAGCTTTCTTT. This gives the protein CASRLATGGRSEAFF.

The chain recombines TRBV2 with TRBJ2-7, with 9 bases that match TRBD2. Germline V lookup: CDR1 SNHLY, CDR2 FYNNEI. The junction had 15 bases not matched to a gene; V was cut back by 6 bases and J by 3 bases. The length of the CDR3 is 17 residues. This CDR3 reads CASRKGAGGRDVYEQYF. The DNA of the CDR3 is TGTGCCAGCAGGAAGGGTGCGGGAGGGCGAGATGTCTACGAGCAGTACTTC.

The chain uses TRBV5-1 and TRBJ2-6; the match to TRBD2 covers 7 bases. Trimming removed 6 bases from V and 2 bases from J; junction bases left unmatched: 2. CDR1 is SGHRS and CDR2 is YFSETQ in the germline V gene. The CDR3 covers 14 residues. The CDR3 region has the DNA TGCGCCAGCAAGGCGGGAGCTGGGGCCAACGTCCTGACTTTC. Protein: CASKAGAGANVLTF.

The V and J genes are TRBV5-4 and TRBJ2-5; D gene unclear. Trimming stripped 1 base from V and 5 bases from J, with 9 bases between. This CDR3 has 13 amino acids. From germline, CDR1 is SGHNT and CDR2 YYREEE (reference sequence). The CDR3 is CASSLRVSETQYF. In DNA form, the CDR3 reads TGTGCCAGCAGCTTGAGGGTGTCGGAGACCCAGTACTTC.

The CDR3 bases are TGTGCCAGTAGTATTCAAGGCGCGAAGGGCGAGCAGTACTTC. The encoded protein is CASSIQGAKGEQYF. The chain recombines TRBV19 with TRBJ2-7; D uncertain. The CDR3 length is 14 residues. V was shortened by 3 bases and J by 6 bases, with 15 bases between the two germline ends. Germline loops: CDR1 LNHDA, CDR2 SQIVND (reference sequence).

The chain employs TRBV14 and TRBJ1-1; D call uncertain. The ends were cut back, 4 bases at V and 5 bases at J, with 14 bases in the middle. In germline, CDR1 is SGHDN, CDR2 FVKESK. The length of the CDR3 is 14 residues. CDR3 nucleotide sequence: TGTGCCAGCAGCCCCCGGGCCGCTGGTACTGAAGCTTTCTTT. Its protein is CASSPRAAGTEAFF.

V usage is TRBV2 and J usage is TRBJ1-5, with a weak D call TRBD1 (6 bases). CDR1 is SNHLY and CDR2 is FYNNEI in the germline V gene. Trimming left V 5 bases short and J 10 bases short, with 21 bases between. This CDR3 is built from 15 residues. The CDR3 DNA sequence: TGTGCCAGCAGTTCAGGGGCCCCCGGAAGTTTACCCCAGCATTTT. It is translated as CASSSGAPGSLPQHF.

The chain carries TRBV7-6 and TRBJ2-7, with 7 bases fitting TRBD1. CDR1 and CDR2 (germline): SGHVS, FNYEAQ. V was pared by 2 bases and J by 6 bases, with 13 bases of the junction left unmatched. The CDR3 covers 16 residues. The CDR3 DNA sequence: TGTGCCAGCAGCTTATGGAAGGAGGCCAGGGGGTTCGAGCAGTACTTC. This encodes CASSLWKEARGFEQYF. Filled out from reference TRBV7-6 and TRBJ2-7, the complete variable domain reads GAGVSQSPRYKVTKRGQDVALRCDPISGHVSLYWYRQALGQGPEFLTYFNYEAQQDKSGLPNDRFSAERPEGSISTLTIQRTEQRDSAMYRCASSLWKEARGFEQYFGPGTRLTVT.

The count of this clonotype is one. The genes are TRBV6-4 and TRBJ2-1; TRBD1 or TRBD2 may be the D gene (5 bases each). Germline CDR1 MRHNA, CDR2 SNTAGT. This CDR3 spans 15 amino acids. Trimming cost V 0 bases and J 10 bases, with 16 bases left between them. This CDR3 is CASSDSKGPGNEQFF. The CDR3, as DNA: TGTGCCAGCAGTGACTCGAAGGGGCCGGGAAACGAGCAGTTCTTC.

The J gene is TRBJ2-7, the V gene TRBV5-6, with 13 bases identical to TRBD2. CDR1 is SGHDT, CDR2 YYEEEE, per germline. V gave up 2 bases and J gave up 5 bases; unmatched junction bases: 7. This CDR3 is 16 amino acids long. CDR3 region: CASSFLTSGRNHEQYF. In DNA, the CDR3 is TGTGCCAGCAGCTTCCTGACTAGCGGGAGGAACCACGAGCAGTACTTC.

The chain employs TRBV20-1 and TRBJ1-2; D gene uncertain. The germline V and J ends were trimmed by 8 bases and 4 bases, with 20 bases remaining between them. Germline V gene sequence: CDR1 DFQATT, CDR2 SNEGSKA (reference sequence). The CDR3 extends over 14 amino acids. The CDR3: CSSSLSEGSYGYTF. CDR3 coding DNA: TGCAGTTCAAGCCTGTCGGAGGGCAGCTATGGCTACACCTTC.

The gene calls are TRBV12-3 or TRBV12-4 and TRBJ2-7; weak D call: TRBD2 (5 bases). Trimming cost V 6 bases and J 1 base, with 10 bases left between them. The CDR3 runs to 13 residues. CDR3 sequence: CASRGLLSYEQYF. CDR3 sequence (DNA): TGTGCCAGCAGAGGACTCTTATCCTACGAGCAGTACTTC.

The V and J genes are TRBV6-6 and TRBJ1-5, with D maybe TRBD1 (5 bases). V lost 2 bases and J lost 5, with 10 bases in between. CDR3 length: 14 residues. Germline V gene sequence: CDR1 MNHNY, CDR2 SVGAGI (reference sequence). CDR3 DNA sequence: TGTGCCAGCAGTTACGCCAGGGTTGATCAGCCCCAGCATTTT. This gives the protein CASSYARVDQPQHF.

The J gene is TRBJ2-7, the V gene TRBV20-1, with 7 positions matching TRBD1. Trimming removed 6 bases from V and 2 bases from J; junction bases left unmatched: 4. The CDR3 sequence is 12 residues long. Germline values: CDR1 DFQATT, CDR2 SNEGSKA (reference sequence). The CDR3 spells CSAPQGPYEQYF. In nucleotides, the CDR3 is TGCAGTGCCCCACAGGGGCCCTACGAGCAGTACTTC.